These 8 T cell receptor beta chains were sequenced from one sample in a study of early T cells in non-severe SARS-CoV-2 infection. TCRdb re-derived calls from the 5' RACE reads in MiXCR, one entry per CDR3 protein. The table includes over 55,000 distinct CDR3 sequences, around 12% detected once. Source: whole blood, taken at baseline. These receptors were taken from an adult who was a healthcare worker with PCR-confirmed SARS-CoV-2 infection or an uninfected control (not recorded which).

The chain recombines TRBV2 with TRBJ2-3, with 7 positions matching TRBD2. CDR3 length: 13 amino acids. Trimming removed 8 bases from V and 4 bases from J; junction bases left unmatched: 6. The germline gives CDR1 SNHLY, CDR2 FYNNEI. The CDR3: CASRRLAADTQYF. Here the CDR3 DNA reads TGTGCCAGCCGAAGACTAGCAGCAGATACGCAGTATTTT.

CDR3 protein: CASSLARTLGYEQYF. CDR3 bases: TGTGCCAGCAGCTTAGCCAGGACGCTGGGATACGAGCAGTACTTC. The V and J genes are TRBV7-2 and TRBJ2-7; D gene ambiguous. The CDR3 covers 15 residues. Trimming left V 0 bases short and J 4 bases short, with 13 bases between. Germline values: CDR1 SGHTA, CDR2 FQGNSA.

The chain employs TRBV24-1 and TRBJ2-2; the D gene could be TRBD1 or TRBD2 (5 bases each). Germline V gives CDR1 KGHDR, CDR2 SFDVKD. This CDR3 is built from 13 residues. V was cut by 10 bases and J by 0 bases, with 8 bases left in between. The CDR3 here is CATRDPNTGELFF. DNA of the CDR3: TGTGCCACAAGGGACCCGAACACCGGGGAGCTGTTTTTT.

This clonotype was counted a few times. V and J are TRBV7-9 and TRBJ2-3; the D gene could be TRBD1 or TRBD2 (6 bases each). Deletions cut 2 bases from V and 2 bases from J, with 17 bases between. Germline V lookup: CDR1 SEHNR, CDR2 FQNEAQ (reference sequence). The CDR3 length is 17 residues. Written as DNA, the CDR3 is TGTGCCAGCAGCTTATTATCCAGGGGAGGCGTCACAGATACGCAGTATTTT. It translates to CASSLLSRGGVTDTQYF.

The rearrangement links TRBV20-1 to TRBJ1-5, with a possible D match to TRBD1 (5 bases). CDR1 DFQATT and CDR2 SNEGSKA come from the germline V gene (reference sequence). V dropped 5 bases and J dropped 7 bases, with 15 bases sitting between them. The CDR3 totals 13 residues. CDR3 sequence: CSAAGRDDQPQHF. The DNA of the CDR3 is TGCAGTGCTGCGGGCAGGGATGACCAGCCCCAGCATTTT.

This clonotype has a handful of counts. V gene TRBV28 combines with J gene TRBJ2-4; 7 nucleotides align to TRBD1. The V segment lost 5 bases and the J segment 6 bases; nucleotides outside the gene matches: 7. Germline CDR1 MDHEN, CDR2 SYDVKM. The CDR3 is 14 residues long. CDR3 nucleotide sequence: TGTGCCAGCAGTCCCCCGGGACAGACAAACATTCAGTACTTC. Amino acid sequence: CASSPPGQTNIQYF.

The J gene is TRBJ1-6, the V gene TRBV7-2; weak D call: TRBD1 (6 bases). Germline V gives CDR1 SGHTA, CDR2 FQGNSA. The CDR3 runs 19 residues. V lost 3 bases to trimming and J lost 0 bases, with 18 bases between them. CDR3 DNA sequence: TGTGCCAGCAGCTTTAGGGCCGTGGGGGGCAGCTCCTATAATTCACCCCTCCACTTT. Its protein is CASSFRAVGGSSYNSPLHF.

This chain joins TRBV25-1 and TRBJ1-6; D gene uncertain. CDR3 length: 13 amino acids. V lost 6 bases to trimming and J lost 6 bases, with 9 bases between them. Germline loops: CDR1 MGHDK, CDR2 SYGVNS. The CDR3 is CASSWDSNSPLHF. The CDR3 nucleotides are TGTGCCAGCAGCTGGGATTCTAATTCACCCCTCCACTTT.